This section outlines one TCR beta chain sequence together with its context. Its antigen is not identified. This entry belongs to a study of graft-versus-host responses after intestinal transplantation. Study details: Following induction with anti-thymocyte globulin, all recipients were given tacrolimus and steroids for around three years.

Repertoires were generated with immunoSEQ multiplex PCR, while TCRdb's copy carries only in-frame clones and drops some. Of about 130,000 clones listed, approximately 92% are singletons. This CDR3 has 15 amino acids. V was cut by 0 bases and J by 7 bases, with 15 bases left in between. Germline values: CDR1 KGHSH, CDR2 LQKENI. This TCR derives from a human donor who received an intestinal transplant. J is TRBJ2-5 and V is TRBV18; a possible D gene is TRBD2 (6 bases). The specimen was unstimulated CD4+ T cells sorted from spleen or lymph node cells, collected before intestinal transplant. Here the CDR3 DNA reads TGTGCCAGCTCACCACCGTCGGGGGAGAGGGGGACCCAGTACTTC. Its protein product is CASSPPSGERGTQYF.